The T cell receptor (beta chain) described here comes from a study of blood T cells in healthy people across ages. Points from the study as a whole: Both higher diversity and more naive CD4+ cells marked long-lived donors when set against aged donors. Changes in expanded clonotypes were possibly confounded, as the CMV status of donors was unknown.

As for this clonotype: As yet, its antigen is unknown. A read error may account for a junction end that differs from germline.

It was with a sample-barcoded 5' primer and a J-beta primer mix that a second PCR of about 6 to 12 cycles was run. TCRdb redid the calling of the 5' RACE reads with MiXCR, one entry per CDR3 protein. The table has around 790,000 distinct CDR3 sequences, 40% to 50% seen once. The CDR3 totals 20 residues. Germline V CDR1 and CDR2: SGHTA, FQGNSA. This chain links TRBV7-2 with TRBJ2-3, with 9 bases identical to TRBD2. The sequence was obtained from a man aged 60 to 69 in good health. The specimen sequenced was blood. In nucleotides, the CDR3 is TGTGCCAGCAGCTTAAGTGGAGTAGCGGGGGCCCTCTCTAGCACAGGTACGCAGTATTTT. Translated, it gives CASSLSGVAGALSSTGTQYF.